Listed below are T cell receptor beta chains from one sample, sequenced in a study of blood T cell repertoires in COVID-19. The data were produced by immunoSEQ multiplex PCR, yet TCRdb's version contains in-frame clones alone and is incomplete. The repertoire holds approximately 290,000 clones, with approximately 85% as singletons. Material: PBMCs or T cells enriched from blood (not recorded which). The receptors originated from a woman in her twenties or thirties who had recovered from COVID-19. Both conserved end residues are part of each CDR3. D genes are given only for firm matches. Size values are once, few and many counts, or a class for expanded clones, and some rows have none.

TRBJ2-7,TRBV27,TRBD2,NA,17,CASSRLGTSGSSYEQYF,TGTGCCAGCAGTCGTCTAGGGACTAGCGGGAGTTCCTACGAGCAGTACTTC
TRBJ1-2,TRBV30,NA,NA,14,CAWSQDRRSYGYTF,TGTGCCTGGAGTCAAGACAGGAGGTCCTATGGCTACACCTTC
TRBJ2-3,TRBV5-1,NA,once,13,CASSLGGTDTQYF,TGCGCCAGCAGCTTGGGAGGGACAGATACGCAGTATTTT
TRBJ1-1,TRBV19,NA,NA,12,CASSWGGGEAFF,TGTGCCAGTAGTTGGGGCGGCGGTGAAGCTTTCTTT
TRBJ2-2,TRBV7-9,NA,NA,16,CATQSGQPSNTGELFF,TGTGCCACCCAATCCGGACAGCCCTCGAACACCGGGGAGCTGTTTTTT
TRBJ1-1,TRBV6-5,NA,NA,15,CASSRSGRRATEAFF,TGTGCCAGCAGCAGATCAGGGCGCCGCGCCACTGAAGCTTTCTTT
TRBJ2-7,TRBV7-9,TRBD1,once,14,CASSPGTGSHEQYF,TGTGCCAGCAGCCCTGGGACAGGGAGCCACGAGCAGTACTTC
TRBJ2-1,TRBV19,TRBD2,NA,15,CASSISGGDYNEQFF,TGTGCCAGTAGTATAAGCGGGGGAGACTACAATGAGCAGTTCTTC
TRBJ1-1,TRBV14,NA,NA,15,CASSGGINWGTEAFF,TGTGCCAGCAGCGGAGGGATCAACTGGGGCACTGAAGCTTTCTTT
TRBJ2-7,TRBV6-5,NA,NA,13,CASTRQPSYEQYF,TGTGCCAGCACCAGACAGCCATCCTACGAGCAGTACTTC
TRBJ2-7,TRBV6-5,NA,NA,14,CASSYGAYGYEQYF,TGTGCCAGCAGTTACGGCGCTTACGGGTACGAGCAGTACTTC
TRBJ1-2,TRBV14,NA,NA,15,CASSAFFGGDYGYTF,TGTGCCAGCAGCGCCTTTTTCGGGGGAGACTATGGCTACACCTTC
TRBJ1-6,TRBV5-1,NA,NA,15,CASSQDTPNNSPLHF,TGCGCCAGCAGCCAGGACACTCCTAATAATTCACCCCTCCACTTT
TRBJ2-6,TRBV6-2/TRBV6-3,NA,NA,17,CASSVTGKGSGANVLTF,TGTGCCAGCAGTGTCACAGGGAAGGGATCTGGGGCCAACGTCCTGACTTTC
TRBJ1-3,TRBV11-2,NA,NA,15,CASSLEGAYGNTIYF,TGTGCCAGCAGCTTAGAGGGAGCCTATGGAAACACCATATATTTT
TRBJ1-4,TRBV5-1,NA,NA,13,CASSLGQNEKLFF,TGCGCCAGCAGCTTGGGGCAGAATGAAAAACTGTTTTTT
TRBJ1-2,TRBV7-9,NA,NA,15,CASSLAFDNNYGYTF,TGTGCCAGCAGCTTAGCGTTTGACAATAACTATGGCTACACCTTC
TRBJ2-5,TRBV5-4,TRBD2,NA,14,CATLPSGSGETQYF,TGTGCCACCCTACCTAGCGGGAGTGGAGAGACCCAGTACTTC
TRBJ2-1,TRBV20-1,NA,NA,11,CSAVRSDEQFF,TGCAGTGCGGTACGAAGCGATGAGCAGTTCTTC
TRBJ2-1,TRBV6-5,NA,NA,12,CASSFSRNEQFF,TGTGCCAGCAGTTTTTCGAGGAATGAGCAGTTCTTC
TRBJ2-4,TRBV23-1,NA,NA,18,CASTYLDSGILAKNIQYF,TGCGCCAGCACATACCTCGATTCGGGGATTTTAGCCAAAAACATTCAGTACTTC
TRBJ2-2,TRBV7-9,TRBD1,NA,15,CASSPLGTATGELFF,TGTGCCAGCAGCCCTCTCGGGACAGCCACCGGGGAGCTGTTTTTT
TRBJ2-7,TRBV6-5,NA,few,13,CASSYIRGDEQYF,TGTGCCAGCAGTTACATCAGGGGTGACGAGCAGTACTTC
TRBJ2-2,TRBV11-2,TRBD1,NA,16,CASSSSRTGATGELFF,TGTGCCAGCAGCTCATCTAGGACAGGAGCCACCGGGGAGCTGTTTTTT
TRBJ2-3,TRBV5-4,NA,NA,12,CASSLRTDTQYF,TGTGCCAGCAGTCTTCGCACAGATACGCAGTATTTT
TRBJ1-1,TRBV28,TRBD1,NA,17,CASSPKDRGGFNTEAFF,TGTGCCAGCAGTCCTAAGGACAGGGGCGGATTTAACACTGAAGCTTTCTTT
TRBJ1-1,TRBV29-1,TRBD1,NA,12,CSVRGLFTEAFF,TGCAGCGTCAGGGGGCTGTTCACTGAAGCTTTCTTT
TRBJ1-2,TRBV5-1,NA,NA,12,CASSEQGGGYTF,TGCGCCAGCAGCGAACAGGGCGGTGGCTACACCTTC
TRBJ1-2,TRBV28,NA,NA,12,CASRAAIYGYTF,TGTGCCAGCAGAGCGGCAATCTATGGCTACACCTTC
TRBJ2-1,TRBV2,TRBD1,NA,15,CASRDREWSYNEQFF,TGTGCCAGCAGGGACAGGGAATGGTCCTACAATGAGCAGTTCTTC
TRBJ1-4,TRBV5-6,NA,NA,15,CASSSQGVLVEKLFF,TGTGCCAGCAGCTCACAGGGCGTGTTGGTCGAAAAACTGTTTTTT
TRBJ1-4,TRBV4-2,NA,once,17,CASSQEVVQGGAEKLFF,TGTGCCAGCAGCCAAGAGGTCGTTCAGGGCGGCGCCGAAAAACTGTTTTTT
TRBJ2-6,TRBV7-9,NA,NA,12,CASSSLTNVLTF,TGTGCCAGCAGCTCTCTAACCAACGTCCTGACTTTC
TRBJ1-3,TRBV7-2,NA,few,14,CASSAGLSGNTIYF,TGTGCCAGCAGCGCAGGACTCTCTGGAAACACCATATATTTT
TRBJ2-3,TRBV7-9,NA,NA,12,CASSRQPDTQYF,TGTGCCAGCAGCAGACAGCCGGATACGCAGTATTTT
TRBJ1-2,TRBV6-5,TRBD1,NA,14,CASRKPGQRYGYTF,TGTGCCAGCAGAAAACCGGGACAGCGGTATGGCTACACCTTC
TRBJ2-7,TRBV7-3,TRBD1,few,13,CASSTGQGGEQYF,TGTGCCAGCAGCACCGGACAGGGGGGCGAGCAGTACTTC
TRBJ1-2,TRBV5-1,NA,NA,15,CASSSGLGGNYGYTF,TGCGCCAGCAGCTCAGGACTTGGGGGGAACTATGGCTACACCTTC
TRBJ1-5,TRBV19,NA,NA,18,CASSIDLSQGYERQPQHF,TGTGCCAGTAGTATAGATCTAAGTCAGGGTTATGAAAGACAGCCCCAGCATTTT
TRBJ1-6,TRBV27,TRBD1,NA,15,CASRPGGLYNSPLHF,TGTGCCAGCAGGCCAGGGGGCCTATATAATTCACCCCTCCACTTT
TRBJ2-1,TRBV28,TRBD2,NA,15,CASTSPGGGAGEQFF,TGTGCCAGCACCTCGCCGGGAGGGGGGGCCGGTGAGCAGTTCTTC
TRBJ2-1,TRBV15,TRBD2,NA,16,CATSSELAGNPNEQFF,TGTGCCACCAGCAGTGAACTAGCGGGGAATCCGAATGAGCAGTTCTTC